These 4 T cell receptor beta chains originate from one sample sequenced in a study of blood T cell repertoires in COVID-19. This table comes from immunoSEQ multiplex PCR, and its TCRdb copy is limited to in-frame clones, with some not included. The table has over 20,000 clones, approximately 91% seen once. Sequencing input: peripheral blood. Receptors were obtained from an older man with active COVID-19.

The CDR3 sequence: CSGGQGGYGYTF. In DNA, the CDR3 is TGCAGCGGGGGACAGGGGGGCTATGGCTACACCTTC. The V and J genes are TRBV29-1 and TRBJ1-2; 11 bases align to TRBD1. The V and J ends lost 7 bases and 4 bases, in that order; junction bases with no gene match: 2. The CDR3 has 12 residues. The V gene's germline CDR1 is SQVTM and CDR2 ANQGSEA.

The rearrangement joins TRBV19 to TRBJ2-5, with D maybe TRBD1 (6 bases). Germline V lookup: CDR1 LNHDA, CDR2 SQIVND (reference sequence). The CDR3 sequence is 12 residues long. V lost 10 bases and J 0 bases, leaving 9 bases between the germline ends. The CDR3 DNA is TGTGCCACTACAGGGAACCAAGAGACCCAGTACTTC. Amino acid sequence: CATTGNQETQYF. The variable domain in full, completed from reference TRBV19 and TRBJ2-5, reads DGGITQSPKYLFRKEGQNVTLSCEQNLNHDAMYWYRQDPGQGLRLIYYSQIVNDFQKGDIAEGYSVSREKKESFPLTVTSAQKNPTAFYLCATTGNQETQYFGPGTRLLVL.

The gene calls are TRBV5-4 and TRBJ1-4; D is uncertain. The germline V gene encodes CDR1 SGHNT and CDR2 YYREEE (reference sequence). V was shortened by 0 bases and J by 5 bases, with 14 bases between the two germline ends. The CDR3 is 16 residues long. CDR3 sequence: CASSLGGGSRNEKLFF. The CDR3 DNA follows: TGTGCCAGCAGCTTGGGTGGCGGGTCCCGAAATGAAAAACTGTTTTTT.

The CDR3 coding sequence is TGTGCCAGCAGTTACTCCGGGACAGGGGGCTGGGAGACCCAGTACTTC. It is translated as CASSYSGTGGWETQYF. This rearrangement joins TRBV6-5 to TRBJ2-5, with TRBD1 matching 12 bases. Trimming cost V 0 bases and J 5 bases; bases outside gene matches: 4. Germline lookup yields CDR1 MNHEY and CDR2 SVGAGI. The CDR3 consists of 16 residues.